This T cell receptor (beta chain) comes out of a study of T cells in tumors after PD-1 blockade. On the study more broadly: During anti-PD-1 treatment, some patients continued daily vismodegib 150 mg.

Repertoires were generated with immunoSEQ multiplex PCR, while TCRdb's copy carries only in-frame clones and drops some. The table includes about 59,000 clones, 80% detected once. Of note for this clone: Relative to the germline gene, one junction end is altered; a read error may explain this.

From germline, CDR1 is MNHNY and CDR2 SVGAGI (reference sequence). The CDR3 spans 11 residues. This TCR was recovered from a human donor with basal cell carcinoma. The gene calls are TRBV6-6 and TRBJ2-3; D remains unclear. The source material was PBMCs, sampled before anti-PD-1 treatment. CDR3 DNA sequence: TGTGCCAGCAGTACCGACGTCCGACTGATATTT. It specifies CASSTDVRLIF.